This TCR beta chain stems from a study of cytomegalovirus exposure and HLA in healthy donors (dated by TCRdb to the late 2010s). With respect to the entire study: A later analysis indicated that the 90 to 150 validation repertoires were generated on the platform also employed for the 700 or so repertoires of the first cohort. The study aimed to test whether cataloging public T cell receptors could reveal signatures of past pathogen exposure. Along with the approximately 620-subject first cohort, a separate validation cohort of around 120 different subjects was used. High-throughput TCR immunosequencing, statistical association of individual TCRs with disease status, and machine learning were combined to predict cytomegalovirus infection status. Broader findings and caveats from the paper: It was suggested by the authors that the approach could potentially be generalized to other disease states and immunological phenotypes. In both the original and validation cohorts, the classifier was reported to diagnose cytomegalovirus status with high specificity and sensitivity. Most TCR sequences were observed very rarely across donors, whereas some public TCRs were present in many individuals. In a later analysis, TCRs clustered in the first cohort were found to also tend to co-occur in the 120 or so validation repertoires, with approximately 95% of cluster scores above 0. The validation cohort had no HLA typing available for a later analysis, so co-occurrence within that cohort was assessed over all 120 or so repertoires. The study listed 150 to 200 TCR beta chains as associated with cytomegalovirus. In vitro tests confirmed that a few of the cytomegalovirus-associated TCR beta chains recognize cytomegalovirus antigens.

The library came from the immunoSEQ multiplex PCR assay. The original methods were these. A statistical classification framework was built for diagnosing cytomegalovirus status from the catalog of TCR beta chain sequences. TCRdb holds this immuneACCESS table with in-frame rearrangements only. Some clones are missing; in checked studies, unresolved V genes explain under half, and the rest has no known cause. Clonal size and the V and J genes are those of that table, whereas D and trimming came from the DNA. A total of 130,000 to 150,000 clones appear in this sample, 80% to 90% of them only once. Less than 8% of the sample is in the top ten clones. This clone is a singleton in its sample. No antigen is known for it. Per-base qualities were not stored, and no clone one base away is much larger. The germline V gene encodes CDR1 KGHSH and CDR2 LQKENI. The germline V and J ends show losses of 3 bases and 9 bases respectively, and no gene match explains 7 bases of the junction. Including cysteine and phenylalanine, the CDR3 has 14 amino acids. Only the CDR3 region is kept as DNA, spanning 42 bases read in frame from base 1.

The donors were included in the validation cohort of over a hundred subjects, a group kept apart from the roughly 680-subject first cohort. The sample consisted of PBMCs. This clonotype originated in a woman under 40 in good health and CMV-seropositive. The sequence links TRBV18 to TRBJ2-1; TRBD2 matches 8 bases in the middle. The CDR3 protein: CASSPMIAGSEQFF. The base sequence is TGTGCCAGCTCACCGATGATAGCGGGAAGTGAGCAGTTCTTC. The reference TRBV18 and TRBJ2-1 proteins fill in what lies around the CDR3, so the full variable domain reads NAGVMQNPRHLVRRRGQEARLRCSPMKGHSHVYWYRQLPEEGLKFMVYLQKENIIDESGMPKERFSAEFPKEGPSILRIQQVVRGDSAAYFCASSPMIAGSEQFFGPGTRLTVL.